This T cell receptor beta chain was retrieved from a study of blood T cell repertoires in COVID-19 (dated by TCRdb to 2018 to 2021). Regarding the research as a whole: Samples covering the acute and convalescent phases of COVID-19 were provided by collaborators in the United States, Italy and Spain. The material from the prospective study consisted of cDNA or gDNA derived from T cells, B-cell-depleted T cells, or PBMCs. Deeply sampled blood TCRbeta repertoires from subjects exposed to, actively infected with, or recovered from COVID-19 were included in the dataset. The repertoires were released in a freely available public database intended as a resource for research on the immune response to SARS-CoV-2. The samples were drawn from two sources: the first 160 participants of the ongoing ImmuneRACE study, and over 950 subjects contributed by 6 global collaborators. Sample metadata almost always included a de-identified subject ID, COVID-19 status, age in years and sex. Where HLA class I and class II types were available, the types were taken from metadata supplied by the sample provider, not from assay-based typing.

Study-wide conclusions, independent of this receptor: The amount of clinical and demographic metadata varied by source and participant and was provided uncurated.

Note on this clone: Its antigen remains undetermined. The record has no base qualities; no much larger clone is one base away.

Collaborating institutions collected whole blood in K2EDTA tubes following their own protocols. For TCRbeta analysis, collaborators shipped samples as frozen whole blood, isolated PBMCs, or DNA extracted from either of those sample types. V loses 3 bases, J loses 8 bases, and the germline ends lie 13 bases apart. CDR1 is given as SQVTM and CDR2 as ANQGSEA, both from the germline V gene. The CDR3 starts with the cysteine, ends with the phenylalanine, and has 13 residues. Only the CDR3 region is kept as DNA, spanning 39 bases read in frame from base 1. TCRbeta CDR3 regions were amplified from genomic DNA using the immunoSEQ Assay, a bias-controlled multiplex PCR. The original methods were these. Nucleated cell counts per sample were estimated from amplification of reference gene primers within the assay. To quantify the absolute abundance of each unique TCRbeta CDR3 rearrangement, sequence reads were collapsed and filtered. Productive Simpson clonality was computed per sample as the square root of Simpson's diversity index over productive rearrangements. Sourced from immuneACCESS, this table was stored by TCRdb with only in-frame sequences that have V and J called. A share of the clones is absent; for the studies checked, an unresolved V gene accounts for under half, and the remainder has no known explanation. V, J and clone size were drawn from that table, and D and trimming were deduced from the DNA. The sample table contains about 160,000 clones; only one count was recorded for roughly nine tenths of them. About 18% of the sample belongs to the ten largest clones.

The sequence was collected from a man aged 55 to 70 with active or convalescent COVID-19. The sample was peripheral blood. Recombination joined TRBV29-1 with TRBJ1-4; a weak D assignment points to TRBD1 (6 bases agree). CDR3 protein: CSVESRGGEKLFF. At the DNA level, the sequence is TGCAGCGTTGAGAGCAGGGGAGGGGAAAAACTGTTTTTT.